This TCR beta chain was documented in a study of T cells after yellow fever vaccination. In germline, CDR1 is SEHNR, CDR2 FQNEAQ (reference sequence). J was trimmed by 6 bases and V by 4 bases; bases with no gene match: 6. The CDR3 loop spans 15 amino acids. MiXCR, applied by TCRdb to the 5' RACE reads, yields one record per CDR3 protein. Among about 370,000 distinct CDR3 sequences listed, 11% were seen once. This clonotype came up a few times. The material sequenced was PBMCs, taken on the day of the first yellow fever vaccination. The receptor was derived from a man younger than 35 who received the YFV17D yellow fever vaccine. The rearrangement links TRBV7-9 to TRBJ2-1; 10 bases align to TRBD2. As DNA, the CDR3 is TGTGCCAGCAGCTACGCACTAGCGGGGTCCAATGAGCAGTTCTTC. This gives the protein CASSYALAGSNEQFF. Drawing the rest from reference TRBV7-9 and TRBJ2-1, the complete variable domain is DTGVSQNPRHKITKRGQNVTFRCDPISEHNRLYWYRQTLGQGPEFLTYFQNEAQLEKSRLLSDRFSAERPKGSFSTLEIQRTEQGDSAMYLCASSYALAGSNEQFFGPGTRLTVL.